The present TCR beta chain was sequenced within a study of blood T cell repertoires in COVID-19. At the level of the study: Sample material is recorded as cDNA or gDNA derived from T cells, B-cell-depleted T cells, or PBMCs.

Authors' methods: Amplification of reference gene primers was used by the study to estimate nucleated cell counts. Clones were sequenced by immunoSEQ multiplex PCR, and TCRdb holds only the in-frame ones, with some missing. V and J calls plus clone size are reproduced from that table; the DNA served to infer D and trimming. The sample has 230,000 or so clones, 80% to 90% seen once. Categorization into cohorts depended on clinical history that participants reported. It was within 2 weeks before study entry that exposed participants met a COVID-19 case. The CDR3 runs 15 residues. From germline, CDR1 is LGHDT and CDR2 YNNKEL (reference sequence). The V segment lost 5 bases and the J segment 6 bases; nucleotides outside the gene matches: 12.

Sequencing was carried out using PBMCs or T cells enriched from blood (not recorded which). The clonotype was recovered from a woman aged 45-65 years who had been exposed to COVID-19. The chain recombines TRBV3-1 (or the pseudogene TRBV3-2) with TRBJ1-1; 7 nucleotides align to TRBD1. CDR3 amino acids: CASSLAQGQFAEAFF. CDR3 nucleotide sequence: TGTGCCAGCAGCTTGGCCCAGGGACAGTTCGCTGAAGCTTTCTTT.